This TCR beta chain was retrieved from a study of identical twins. This clonotype came up many times. TCRdb fed the 5' RACE reads into MiXCR, producing one record per CDR3 protein. Found here are over 600,000 distinct CDR3 sequences, about 20% of them singletons; the top ten hold about 4.3%. The sample was also linked to a second study, of T cells expressing NK-cell markers.

Sequencing was done on a sample of PBMCs. This receptor was taken from a woman aged 18 to 35 in good health.

The DNA of the CDR3 is TGCAGCGGGGGGGACCTAGCGGGAGGAGAGCAGTTCTTC. Protein: CSGGDLAGGEQFF. The V and J genes are TRBV29-1 and TRBJ2-1, with TRBD2 matching 11 bases. The trim removed 7 bases at V and 10 bases at J, leaving 9 bases unmatched. Germline V lookup: CDR1 SQVTM, CDR2 ANQGSEA. This CDR3 has 13 residues.